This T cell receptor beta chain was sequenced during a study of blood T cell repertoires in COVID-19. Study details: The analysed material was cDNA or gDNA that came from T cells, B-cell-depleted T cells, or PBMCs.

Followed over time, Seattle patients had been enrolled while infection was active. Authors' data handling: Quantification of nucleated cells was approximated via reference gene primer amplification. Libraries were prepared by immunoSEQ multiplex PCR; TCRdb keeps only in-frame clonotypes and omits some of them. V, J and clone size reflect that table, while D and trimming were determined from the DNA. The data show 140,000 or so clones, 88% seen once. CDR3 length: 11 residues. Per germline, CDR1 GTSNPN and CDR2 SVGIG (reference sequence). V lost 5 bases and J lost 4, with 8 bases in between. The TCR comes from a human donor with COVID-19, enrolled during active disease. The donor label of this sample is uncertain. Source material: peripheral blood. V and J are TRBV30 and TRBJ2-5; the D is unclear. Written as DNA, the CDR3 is TGTGCCTGGGCTAGTGGAGAGACCCAGTACTTC. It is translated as CAWASGETQYF.